This T cell receptor (beta chain) is drawn from a study of early T cells in non-severe SARS-CoV-2 infection. Whole-study context: Sequenced bulk RNA came from whole blood that was unsorted, and chains were unpaired. Study findings and constraints: CD4 and private specificities were missed by VDJdb matching, which favored anti-spike CD8 responses.

This clonotype was counted only a few times. What it binds is unknown. Unique molecular identifier tags were affixed to discrete cDNA molecules. TCRdb reprocessed the 5' RACE reads with MiXCR, giving one entry per CDR3 protein. This repertoire shows 87,000 or so distinct CDR3 sequences, over 9% found once; its top ten account for less than 8.5%. The germline V gene has CDR1 SQVTM and CDR2 ANQGSEA. V shed 2 bases and J shed 0 bases, with 14 bases lying between them. This CDR3 is built from 17 residues. This receptor was obtained from an adult who was a healthcare worker with PCR-confirmed SARS-CoV-2 infection or an uninfected control (not recorded which). Sequencing was performed on whole blood. The chain recombines TRBV29-1 with TRBJ2-6; D is possibly TRBD1 (6 bases). CDR3 DNA: TGCAGCGTTGAAACCCCGGGACACAGCTCTGGGGCCAACGTCCTGACTTTC. Protein sequence: CSVETPGHSSGANVLTF.